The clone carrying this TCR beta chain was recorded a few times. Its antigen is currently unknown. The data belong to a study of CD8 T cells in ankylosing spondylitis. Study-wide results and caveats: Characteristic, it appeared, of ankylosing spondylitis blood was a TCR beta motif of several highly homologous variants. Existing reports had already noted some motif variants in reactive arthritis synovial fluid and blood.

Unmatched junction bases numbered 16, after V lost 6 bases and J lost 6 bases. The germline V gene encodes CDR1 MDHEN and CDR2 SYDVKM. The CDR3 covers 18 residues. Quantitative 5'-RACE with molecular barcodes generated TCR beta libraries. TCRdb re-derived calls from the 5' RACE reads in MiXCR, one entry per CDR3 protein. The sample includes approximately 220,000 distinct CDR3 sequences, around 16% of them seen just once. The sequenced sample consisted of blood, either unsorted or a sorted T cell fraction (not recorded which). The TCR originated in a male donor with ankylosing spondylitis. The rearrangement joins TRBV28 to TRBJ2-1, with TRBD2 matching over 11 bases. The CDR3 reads CASSSPTMTSGTINEQFF. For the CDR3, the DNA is TGTGCCAGCAGCTCCCCAACCATGACTAGCGGGACAATCAATGAGCAGTTCTTC.